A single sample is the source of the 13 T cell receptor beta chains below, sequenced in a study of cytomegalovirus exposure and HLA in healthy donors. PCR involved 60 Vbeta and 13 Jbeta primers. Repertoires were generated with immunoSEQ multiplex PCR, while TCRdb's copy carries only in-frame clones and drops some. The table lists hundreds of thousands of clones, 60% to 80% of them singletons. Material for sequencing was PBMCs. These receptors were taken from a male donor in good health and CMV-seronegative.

CDR3 sequence: CASSSRDLGNTEAFF. Here the CDR3 DNA reads TGTGCCAGCAGCTCCCGTGACTTGGGGAACACTGAAGCTTTCTTT. The chain recombines TRBV7-6 with TRBJ1-1; D is unclear. Per the germline V gene, CDR1 is SGHVS and CDR2 is FNYEAQ. The CDR3 is 15 residues long. V lost 4 bases and J 1 base, leaving 13 bases between the germline ends.

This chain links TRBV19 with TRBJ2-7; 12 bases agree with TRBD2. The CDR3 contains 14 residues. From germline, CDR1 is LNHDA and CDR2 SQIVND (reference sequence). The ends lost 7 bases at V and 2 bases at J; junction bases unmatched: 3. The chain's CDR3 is CASTRTSGTYEQYF. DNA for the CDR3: TGTGCCAGTACCCGGACTAGCGGGACCTACGAGCAGTACTTC.

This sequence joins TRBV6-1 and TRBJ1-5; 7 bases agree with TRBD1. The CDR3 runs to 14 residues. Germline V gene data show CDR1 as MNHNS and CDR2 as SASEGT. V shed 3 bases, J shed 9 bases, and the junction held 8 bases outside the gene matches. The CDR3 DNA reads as TGTGCCAGCAGTGAGTTACAGGGGACTGGGCCCCAGCATTTT. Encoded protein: CASSELQGTGPQHF.

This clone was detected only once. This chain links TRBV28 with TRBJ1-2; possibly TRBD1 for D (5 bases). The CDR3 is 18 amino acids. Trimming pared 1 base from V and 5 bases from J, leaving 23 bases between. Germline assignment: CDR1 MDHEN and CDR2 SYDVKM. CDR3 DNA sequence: TGTGCCAGCAGTTTATATCCGGAGCCAGGGCTATTTAATTATGGCTACACCTTC. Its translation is CASSLYPEPGLFNYGYTF.

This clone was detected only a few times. CDR3 bases: TGCGCCAGCAGCCAAGATCCCGGGTTGGATCAGCCCCAGCATTTT. Translated: CASSQDPGLDQPQHF. The rearrangement joins TRBV4-1 to TRBJ1-5; D is unclear. V was pared by 0 bases and J by 5 bases, with 11 bases between. Per the germline V gene, CDR1 is MGHRA and CDR2 is YSYEKL. The CDR3 has 15 residues.

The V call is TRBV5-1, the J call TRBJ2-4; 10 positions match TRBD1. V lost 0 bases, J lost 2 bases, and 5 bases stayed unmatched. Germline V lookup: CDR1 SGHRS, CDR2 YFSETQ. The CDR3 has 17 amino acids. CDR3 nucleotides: TGCGCCAGCAGCTTGGGACAGGGGGCGTTAACCAAAAACATTCAGTACTTC. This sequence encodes CASSLGQGALTKNIQYF.

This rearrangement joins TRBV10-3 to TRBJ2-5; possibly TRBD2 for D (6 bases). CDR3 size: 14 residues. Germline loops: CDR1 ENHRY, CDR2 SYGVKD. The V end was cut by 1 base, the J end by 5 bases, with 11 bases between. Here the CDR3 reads CAISEWRGRETQYF. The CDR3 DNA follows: TGTGCCATCAGTGAGTGGCGGGGCAGGGAGACCCAGTACTTC.

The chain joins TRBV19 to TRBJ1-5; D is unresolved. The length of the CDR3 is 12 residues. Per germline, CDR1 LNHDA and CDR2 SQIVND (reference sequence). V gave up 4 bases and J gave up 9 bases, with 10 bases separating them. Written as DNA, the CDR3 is TGTGCCAGTAGTACGCAACTCGGGCCCCAGCATTTT. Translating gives CASSTQLGPQHF.

DNA of the CDR3: TGTGCCAGCAGCTCCCCGGGAGGGGGGACAGATACGCAGTATTTT. This translates into CASSSPGGGTDTQYF. This sequence joins TRBV7-2 and TRBJ2-3, with 8 bases lining up with TRBD2. The germline gives CDR1 SGHTA, CDR2 FQGNSA. The CDR3 is made up of 15 amino acids. With 4 bases clipped from V and 3 bases from J, the junction kept 6 bases outside the gene matches.

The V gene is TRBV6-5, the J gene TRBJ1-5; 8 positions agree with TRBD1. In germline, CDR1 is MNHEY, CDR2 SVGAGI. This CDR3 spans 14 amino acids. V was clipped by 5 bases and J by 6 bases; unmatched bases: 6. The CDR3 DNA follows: TGTGCCAGCAGTGCATCCAGGGGGCCTCAGCCCCAGCATTTT. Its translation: CASSASRGPQPQHF.

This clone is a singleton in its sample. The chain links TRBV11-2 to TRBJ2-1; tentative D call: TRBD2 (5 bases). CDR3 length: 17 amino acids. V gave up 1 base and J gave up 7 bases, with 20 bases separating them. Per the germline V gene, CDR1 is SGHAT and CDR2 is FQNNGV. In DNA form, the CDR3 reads TGTGCCAGCAGCTTAGTTAGAGGGCCTCGCAATGGGAATGAGCAGTTCTTC. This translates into CASSLVRGPRNGNEQFF.

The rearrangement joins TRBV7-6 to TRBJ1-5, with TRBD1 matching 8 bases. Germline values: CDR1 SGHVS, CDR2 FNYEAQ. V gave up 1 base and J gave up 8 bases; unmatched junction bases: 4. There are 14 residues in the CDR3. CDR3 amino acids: CASSLGTGNEPQHF. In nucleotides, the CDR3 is TGTGCCAGCAGCTTAGGGACAGGGAATGAGCCCCAGCATTTT.

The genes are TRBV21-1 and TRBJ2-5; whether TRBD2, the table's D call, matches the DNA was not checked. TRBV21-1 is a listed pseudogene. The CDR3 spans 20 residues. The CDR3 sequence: CASSKERLAGGLKREKTQYF. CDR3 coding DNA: TGTGCCAGCAGCAAAGAGAGGCTAGCGGGAGGTCTCAAAAGGGAGAAGACCCAGTACTTC.